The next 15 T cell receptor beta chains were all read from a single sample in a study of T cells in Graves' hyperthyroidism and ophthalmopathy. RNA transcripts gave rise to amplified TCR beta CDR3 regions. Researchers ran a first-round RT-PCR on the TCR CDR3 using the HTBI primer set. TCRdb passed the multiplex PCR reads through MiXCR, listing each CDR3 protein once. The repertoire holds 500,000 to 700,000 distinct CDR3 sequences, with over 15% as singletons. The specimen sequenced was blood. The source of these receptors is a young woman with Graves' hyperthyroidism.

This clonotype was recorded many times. The CDR3 reads CASSLWGGLGTEAFF. For the CDR3, the DNA is TGTGCCAGCAGCTTATGGGGGGGCCTGGGCACTGAAGCTTTCTTT. The chain links TRBV11-2 to TRBJ1-1; D possibly corresponds to TRBD1 (6 bases). The CDR3 contains 15 residues. Germline V lookup: CDR1 SGHAT, CDR2 FQNNGV. V lost 2 bases and J 4 bases, leaving 14 bases between the germline ends.

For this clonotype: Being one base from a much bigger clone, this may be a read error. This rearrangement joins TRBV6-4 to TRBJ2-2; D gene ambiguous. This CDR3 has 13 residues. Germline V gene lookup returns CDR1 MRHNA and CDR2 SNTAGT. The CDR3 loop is CASNDSLTGELFF. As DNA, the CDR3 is TGTGCCAGCAATGACTCCTTGACCGGGGAGCTGTTTTTT.

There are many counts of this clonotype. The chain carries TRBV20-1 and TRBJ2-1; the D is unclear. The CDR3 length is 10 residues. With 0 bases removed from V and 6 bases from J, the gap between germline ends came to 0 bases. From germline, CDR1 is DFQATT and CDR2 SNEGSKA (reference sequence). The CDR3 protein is CSARDNEQFF. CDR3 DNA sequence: TGCAGTGCTAGAGACAATGAGCAGTTCTTC.

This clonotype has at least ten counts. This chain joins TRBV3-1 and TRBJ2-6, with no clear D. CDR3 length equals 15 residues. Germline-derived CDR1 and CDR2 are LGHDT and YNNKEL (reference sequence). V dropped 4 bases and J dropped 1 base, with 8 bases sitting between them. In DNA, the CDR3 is TGTGCCAGCAGCCCTCGGGCTTCTGGGGCCAACGTCCTGACTTTC. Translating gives CASSPRASGANVLTF.

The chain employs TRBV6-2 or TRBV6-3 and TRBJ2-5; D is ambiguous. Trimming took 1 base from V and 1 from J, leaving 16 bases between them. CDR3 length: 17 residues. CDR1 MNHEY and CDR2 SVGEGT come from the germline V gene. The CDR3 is CASSYLDPRDIQETQYF. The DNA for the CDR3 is TGTGCCAGCAGTTACTTGGACCCGCGAGACATCCAAGAGACCCAGTACTTC.

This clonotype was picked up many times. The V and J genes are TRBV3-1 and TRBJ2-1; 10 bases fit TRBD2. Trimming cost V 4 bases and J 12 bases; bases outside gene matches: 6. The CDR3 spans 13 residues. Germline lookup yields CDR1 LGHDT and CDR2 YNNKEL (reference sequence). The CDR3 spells CASSLSRLAGQFF. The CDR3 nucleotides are TGTGCCAGCAGCCTATCAAGACTAGCGGGGCAGTTCTTC.

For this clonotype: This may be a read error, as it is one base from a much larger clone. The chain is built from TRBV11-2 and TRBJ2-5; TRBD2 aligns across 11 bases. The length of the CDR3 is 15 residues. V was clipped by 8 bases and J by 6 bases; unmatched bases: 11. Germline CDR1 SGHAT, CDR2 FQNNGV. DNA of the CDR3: TGTGCCAGCGGACCTACTAGCGGGAGTTGGAAGACCCAGTACTTC. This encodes CASGPTSGSWKTQYF.

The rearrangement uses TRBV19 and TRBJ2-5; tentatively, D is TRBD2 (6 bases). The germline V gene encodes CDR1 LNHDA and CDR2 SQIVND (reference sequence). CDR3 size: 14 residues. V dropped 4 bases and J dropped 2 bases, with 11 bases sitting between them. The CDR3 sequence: CASSKAGHQETQYF. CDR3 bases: TGTGCCAGTAGTAAGGCGGGGCATCAAGAGACCCAGTACTTC.

CDR3 DNA sequence: TGTGCCACTAACACGAGGGGTTTCAACAATCAGCCCCAGCATTTT. This translates into CATNTRGFNNQPQHF. The V gene is TRBV6-2 or TRBV6-3, the J gene TRBJ1-5, with D possibly TRBD1 on 5 matching bases. V dropped 10 bases and J dropped 3 bases, with 19 bases sitting between them. Looked up from germline, CDR1 is MNHEY and CDR2 is SVGEGT. This CDR3 spans 15 amino acids.

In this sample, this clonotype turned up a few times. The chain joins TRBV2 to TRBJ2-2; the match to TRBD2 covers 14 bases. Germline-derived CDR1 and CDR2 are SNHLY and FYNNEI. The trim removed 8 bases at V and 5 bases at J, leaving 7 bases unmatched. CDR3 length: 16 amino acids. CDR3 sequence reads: CASQGLAGARTGELFF. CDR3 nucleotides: TGTGCCAGCCAGGGACTAGCGGGAGCGCGGACCGGGGAGCTGTTTTTT.

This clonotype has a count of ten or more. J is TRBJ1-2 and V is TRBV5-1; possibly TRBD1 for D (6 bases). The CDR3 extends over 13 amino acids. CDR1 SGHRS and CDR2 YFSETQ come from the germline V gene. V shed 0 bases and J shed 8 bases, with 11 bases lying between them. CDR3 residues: CASSLGQDMGYTF. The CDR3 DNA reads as TGCGCCAGCAGCTTGGGACAGGATATGGGCTACACCTTC.

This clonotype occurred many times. The CDR3 DNA reads as TGTGCCAGCAGCTTACGGGGAATCCTAACGAACACCGGGGAGCTGTTTTTT. Translating it yields CASSLRGILTNTGELFF. This sequence joins TRBV7-9 and TRBJ2-2; maybe TRBD2 (5 bases). Per germline, CDR1 SEHNR and CDR2 FQNEAQ (reference sequence). V dropped 2 bases and J dropped 0 bases, with 13 bases sitting between them. This CDR3 spans 17 amino acids.

DNA for the CDR3: TGTGCCAGCAGCTCGCTCCTGTCGCTGAGGGACGCTGAAGCTTTCTTT. Translation gives CASSSLLSLRDAEAFF. The J gene is TRBJ1-1, the V gene TRBV7-2; D is perhaps TRBD1 (5 bases). This CDR3 has 16 amino acids. Germline V gene data show CDR1 as SGHTA and CDR2 as FQGNSA. V shed 4 bases and J shed 6 bases, with 21 bases lying between them. Combining the CDR3 with reference TRBV7-2 and TRBJ1-1 gives the whole variable domain GAGVSQSPSNKVTEKGKDVELRCDPISGHTALYWYRQSLGQGLEFLIYFQGNSAPDKSGLPSDRFSAERTGGSVSTLTIQRTQQEDSAVYLCASSSLLSLRDAEAFFGQGTRLTVV.

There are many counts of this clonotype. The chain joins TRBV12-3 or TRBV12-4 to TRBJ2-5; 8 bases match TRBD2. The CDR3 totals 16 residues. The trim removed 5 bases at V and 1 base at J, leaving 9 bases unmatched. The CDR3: CASSERAGEGQETQYF. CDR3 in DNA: TGTGCCAGCAGTGAAAGAGCGGGAGAGGGCCAAGAGACCCAGTACTTC.

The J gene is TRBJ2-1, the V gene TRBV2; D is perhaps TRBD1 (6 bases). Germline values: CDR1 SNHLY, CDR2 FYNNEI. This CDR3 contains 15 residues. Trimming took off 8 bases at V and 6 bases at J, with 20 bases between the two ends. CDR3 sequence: CASGPETGGSNEQFF. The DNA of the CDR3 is TGTGCCAGCGGCCCTGAGACAGGAGGTTCCAATGAGCAGTTCTTC. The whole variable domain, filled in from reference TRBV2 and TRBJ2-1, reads EPEVTQTPSHQVTQMGQEVILRCVPISNHLYFYWYRQILGQKVEFLVSFYNNEISEKSEIFDDQFSVERPDGSNFTLKIRSTKLEDSAMYFCASGPETGGSNEQFFGPGTRLTVL.